The 17 T cell receptor beta chains reported below all come from one sample, sequenced in a study of blood T cell repertoires in COVID-19. Produced via immunoSEQ multiplex PCR; TCRdb's table is partial and in-frame only. Altogether around 160,000 clones are present, approximately 80% being singletons, with the ten largest covering around 35%. Material: peripheral blood. The receptor source for this set is a human donor in a cohort sampled during active COVID-19.

This chain joins TRBV3-1 (or the pseudogene TRBV3-2) and TRBJ1-2; no reliable D call. Between the trimmed V and J ends, which lost 5 bases and 4 bases, there was a span of 11 bases. Germline-derived CDR1 and CDR2 are LGHDT and YNNKEL (reference sequence). The CDR3 consists of 13 residues. The CDR3 here is CASSSTVLYGYTF. As DNA, the CDR3 is TGTGCCAGCAGCTCTACAGTTCTCTATGGCTACACCTTC.

This chain uses TRBV3-1 (or the pseudogene TRBV3-2) with TRBJ1-2; D uncertain. With 1 base removed from V and 0 bases from J, the gap between germline ends came to 9 bases. Germline V gene lookup returns CDR1 LGHDT and CDR2 YNNKEL (reference sequence). This CDR3 contains 15 residues. CDR3 protein: CASSQAGVANYGYTF. The CDR3 DNA reads as TGTGCCAGCAGCCAAGCGGGAGTAGCTAACTATGGCTACACCTTC.

The chain uses TRBV12-3 or TRBV12-4 and TRBJ1-2; 11 bases match TRBD1. The CDR3 runs 13 residues. J gave up 6 bases and V 5 bases, and 2 bases lay outside the gene matches. The CDR3 DNA sequence: TGTGCCAGCAGTCAGGACAGGGGGCATGGCTACACCTTC. This gives the protein CASSQDRGHGYTF.

V gene TRBV9 combines with J gene TRBJ1-1, with D unclear. CDR1 and CDR2 from the germline V gene are SGDLS and YYNGEE. The CDR3 is made up of 16 amino acids. Trimming shortened V by 0 bases and J by 0 bases, and 12 bases separated the two germline ends. The CDR3 DNA is TGTGCCAGCAGCGTAGGTCCTATAAGCATGAACACTGAAGCTTTCTTT. It is translated as CASSVGPISMNTEAFF.

This chain uses TRBV4-2 with TRBJ1-1; 9 positions match TRBD1. The CDR3 is made up of 13 amino acids. Germline CDR1 LGHNA, CDR2 YNFKEQ. V lost 8 bases, J lost 7 bases, and 8 bases stayed unmatched. Here the CDR3 DNA reads TGTGCCAGCCAGCCGCCGGACAGGGGTGAAGCTTTCTTT. This codes for CASQPPDRGEAFF.

J is TRBJ2-2 and V is TRBV7-9; D call uncertain. CDR1 is SEHNR and CDR2 is FQNEAQ in the germline V gene (reference sequence). V lost 2 bases, J lost 1 base, and 8 bases lay in between. The CDR3 contains 15 residues. The CDR3 loop is CASSLKTLNTGELFF. The CDR3 bases are TGTGCCAGCAGCTTAAAGACTTTGAACACCGGGGAGCTGTTTTTT.

The chain uses TRBV16 and TRBJ1-3, with 7 bases identical to TRBD1. Per germline, CDR1 KGHSY and CDR2 FQNENV. CDR3 length: 16 amino acids. V gave up 0 bases and J gave up 2 bases; unmatched junction bases: 4. The CDR3 coding sequence is TGTGCCAGCAGCCAATCAAGGGGGACAGCTGGAAACACCATATATTTT. It translates to CASSQSRGTAGNTIYF.

This CDR3 reads CASSEALLGGTEAFF. The CDR3 DNA sequence: TGTGCCAGCAGTGAAGCGCTTCTAGGGGGCACTGAAGCTTTCTTT. The chain uses TRBV6-1 and TRBJ1-1; D is perhaps TRBD1 (6 bases). There are 15 residues in the CDR3. Germline CDR1 MNHNS, CDR2 SASEGT. The germline V and J ends were trimmed by 0 bases and 4 bases, with 12 bases remaining between them.

This clone appeared a few times. The CDR3 sequence is CASSIKQGGHTEAFF. CDR3 sequence (DNA): TGCGCCAGCAGCATAAAACAGGGGGGTCACACTGAAGCTTTCTTT. This chain uses TRBV5-1 with TRBJ1-1; 8 nucleotides agree with TRBD1. V was pared by 4 bases and J by 3 bases, with 8 bases of the junction left unmatched. The germline gives CDR1 SGHRS, CDR2 YFSETQ. The CDR3 is 15 residues long.

In its sample, this clone was seen many times. Distinct nucleotide sequences in the sample also encode this CDR3. The chain's CDR3 is CASSADRGSYNEQFF. In DNA form, the CDR3 reads TGTGCCAGCAGCGCCGACAGGGGCAGCTACAATGAGCAGTTCTTC. The rearrangement joins TRBV7-9 to TRBJ2-1, with 8 bases that match TRBD1. This CDR3 has 15 residues. Trimming took 5 bases from V and 3 from J; bases not matched to a gene: 6. Germline V gene data show CDR1 as SEHNR and CDR2 as FQNEAQ (reference sequence).

The genes are TRBV5-1 and TRBJ2-4, with TRBD1 as a possible D gene (5 bases). CDR1 and CDR2 from the germline V gene are SGHRS and YFSETQ. Trimming shortened V by 3 bases and J by 8 bases, and 15 bases separated the two germline ends. The CDR3 runs 14 residues. CDR3 loop: CASSSTQGGDIQYF. The CDR3 bases are TGCGCCAGCAGCTCGACCCAGGGTGGGGACATTCAGTACTTC.

The rearrangement joins TRBV3-1 (or the pseudogene TRBV3-2) to TRBJ2-7; 8 nucleotides match TRBD2. Unmatched junction bases numbered 3, after V lost 0 bases and J lost 2 bases. Germline V gene sequence: CDR1 LGHDT, CDR2 YNNKEL (reference sequence). CDR3 length: 15 residues. As DNA, the CDR3 is TGTGCCAGCAGCCAAGATCTACTAGCGGCCTACGAGCAGTACTTC. Amino acid sequence: CASSQDLLAAYEQYF.

V usage is TRBV27 and J usage is TRBJ1-5; D call uncertain. This CDR3 spans 15 amino acids. Germline V gene data show CDR1 as MNHEY and CDR2 as SMNVEV (reference sequence). V lost 0 bases and J 7 bases, leaving 13 bases between the germline ends. The CDR3 here is CASSLSPGFGQPQHF. In DNA, the CDR3 is TGTGCCAGCAGTTTATCACCCGGGTTCGGGCAGCCCCAGCATTTT.

The chain is built from TRBV6-6 and TRBJ1-4, with TRBD1 identical over 9 bases. Germline V gives CDR1 MNHNY, CDR2 SVGAGI (reference sequence). CDR3 length: 18 amino acids. After removal of 5 bases from V and 2 bases from J, the junction contained 12 bases not matched to a gene. This CDR3 reads CASSPSGQGLATNEKLFF. CDR3 bases: TGTGCCAGCAGTCCCTCGGGACAGGGTTTAGCGACTAATGAAAAACTGTTTTTT.

V is TRBV4-3 and J is TRBJ2-1; 8 bases line up with TRBD2. CDR1 and CDR2 from the germline V gene are LGHNA and YSLEER. This CDR3 contains 14 residues. J gave up 9 bases and V 4 bases, and 8 bases lay outside the gene matches. Here the CDR3 reads CASSRMVAGTEQFF. In DNA form, the CDR3 reads TGCGCCAGCAGCCGGATGGTAGCGGGGACTGAGCAGTTCTTC.

The rearrangement joins TRBV28 to TRBJ2-1; tentative D call: TRBD2 (6 bases). CDR1 is MDHEN, CDR2 SYDVKM, per germline. The CDR3 is 13 amino acids. The V and J ends lost 3 bases and 10 bases respectively, with 13 bases between them. The chain's CDR3 is CASSLGLSGEQFF. The CDR3 DNA is TGTGCCAGCAGTTTGGGGTTAAGCGGGGAGCAGTTCTTC.

This clone was found once. The genes are TRBV3-1 (or the pseudogene TRBV3-2) and TRBJ2-5; 10 bases fit TRBD1. Trimming cost V 8 bases and J 0 bases; bases outside gene matches: 3. The CDR3 is made up of 14 amino acids. Germline CDR1 and CDR2: LGHDT and YNNKEL (reference sequence). The CDR3 is CASQDRGYQETQYF. CDR3 nucleotide sequence: TGTGCCAGCCAGGACAGGGGGTACCAAGAGACCCAGTACTTC.